This TCR beta chain stems from a study of cytotoxic CD8 clonotypes in ibrutinib-treated CLL. The study's findings and limits: Baseline clonality exceeded age-matched healthy donors and tracked circulating CD8+ T-cell counts.

Measured with immunoSEQ multiplex PCR; TCRdb has only the in-frame clones, and not every one. The repertoire holds 300,000 or so clones, 67% seen once, with about 5.9% in the top ten. This clone was seen once. Its antigen is unknown. The sequence came from a human donor with chronic lymphocytic leukemia. This material consisted of PBMCs, taken after 36 months of ibrutinib treatment.

CDR3 sequence: CASSVWVGSEGDYGYTF. The CDR3 bases are TGTGCCAGCAGCGTTTGGGTGGGGAGCGAGGGTGACTATGGCTACACCTTC. J is TRBJ1-2 and V is TRBV9; D remains unclear. Trimming cost V 2 bases and J 3 bases, with 20 bases left between them. Looked up from germline, CDR1 is SGDLS and CDR2 is YYNGEE. This CDR3 comprises 17 residues.